One and the same sample provided the 21 T cell receptor beta chains below, sequenced in a study of read filtering for tumor transcriptome and immune sequencing. The library was built from roughly 400 ng RNA with molecular barcoded adaptors for alpha/delta and beta/gamma chains. TCRdb reprocessed the reads with MiXCR, giving one entry per CDR3 protein. The sample lists 130,000 or so distinct CDR3 sequences; under 15% were seen once. Sequencing used a population of CD138-negative cells sorted from bone marrow. All receptors derive from a donor aged 40 or over with multiple myeloma.

Here the CDR3 reads CASSMKSQVNQPQHF. For the CDR3, the DNA is TGTGCCAGTAGTATGAAGTCGCAGGTAAATCAGCCCCAGCATTTT. The chain has TRBV19 and TRBJ1-5, with D unclear. Germline assignment: CDR1 LNHDA and CDR2 SQIVND (reference sequence). V was cut by 3 bases and J by 4 bases, with 13 bases left in between. The CDR3 runs 15 residues.

The sample holds a few counts of this clonotype. The CDR3 here is CASSWAGNYEQYF. DNA of the CDR3: TGTGCCAGTAGTTGGGCGGGAAACTACGAGCAGTACTTC. V is TRBV19 and J is TRBJ2-7; a weak D match, TRBD2 (6 bases). The CDR3 spans 13 residues. Germline V gene data show CDR1 as LNHDA and CDR2 as SQIVND (reference sequence). V was clipped by 5 bases and J by 3 bases, with 11 bases between them.

The V and J genes are TRBV29-1 and TRBJ2-2; TRBD1 agrees at 8 bases. CDR1 SQVTM and CDR2 ANQGSEA come from the germline V gene. J gave up 3 bases and V 7 bases, and 10 bases lay outside the gene matches. The CDR3 has 15 residues. CDR3 in DNA: TGCAGCGCCCGGACAGGGCCTATGGACACCGGGGAGCTGTTTTTT. It yields the protein CSARTGPMDTGELFF.

This clonotype came up many times. No conserved phenylalanine or tryptophan is present at the end of the CDR3, so a read error is the likely explanation. The chain joins TRBV5-1 to TRBJ2-1; 14 bases agree with TRBD2. Trimming took 4 bases from V and 4 from J; bases not matched to a gene: 4. The CDR3 loop spans 16 amino acids. Germline V gene lookup returns CDR1 SGHRS and CDR2 YFSETQ. The DNA of the CDR3 is TGCGCCAGCAGCACCGGGACTAGCGGGAGTTACAATGAGCAGTTCTCC. It encodes CASSTGTSGSYNEQFS.

As regards this clonotype: This could be a read error, since a much larger clone is one nucleotide away. The chain recombines TRBV24-1 with TRBJ2-1; D gene uncertain. Germline CDR1 is KGHDR and CDR2 is SFDVKD. V gave up 2 bases and J gave up 10 bases, with 11 bases separating them. The CDR3 covers 13 residues. CDR3 region: CATSDSDTKEQFF. The CDR3 region has the DNA TGTGCCACCAGTGATTCGGATACCAAGGAGCAGTTCTTC.

As concerns this clonotype: Just one base apart from a much larger clone, this may be a read error. The rearrangement links TRBV16 to TRBJ1-5; TRBD1 might be the D (5 bases). The CDR3 is made up of 15 amino acids. The germline V gene has CDR1 KGHSY and CDR2 FQNENV. CDR3 sequence: CASSQSAGQSQPKHF. The CDR3 DNA follows: TGTGCCAGCAGCCAATCGGCAGGGCAAAGTCAGCCCAAGCATTTT.

This clonotype was counted many times. The genes are TRBV29-1 and TRBJ2-2; D uncertain. Germline V gene lookup returns CDR1 SQVTM and CDR2 ANQGSEA. V lost 3 bases and J 1 base, leaving 6 bases between the germline ends. This CDR3 has 13 residues. This CDR3 reads CSVEVWNTGELFF. Written as DNA, the CDR3 is TGCAGCGTTGAGGTCTGGAACACCGGGGAGCTGTTTTTT.

This clonotype was observed many times. This chain connects TRBV5-1 to TRBJ2-6, with D possibly matching TRBD1 (7 bases). The germline V gene has CDR1 SGHRS and CDR2 YFSETQ. This CDR3 comprises 17 residues. V was shortened by 9 bases and J by 4 bases, with 23 bases between the two germline ends. CDR3 region: CATSSGGGLAGANVLTF. In DNA, the CDR3 is TGCGCCACCTCAAGTGGAGGGGGCTTAGCCGGGGCCAACGTCCTGACTTTC.

The rearrangement joins TRBV11-1 to TRBJ2-7, with D tentatively TRBD1 or TRBD2 (5 bases each). V was shortened by 4 bases and J by 2 bases, with 9 bases between the two germline ends. Germline values: CDR1 SGHAT, CDR2 FQDESV (reference sequence). This CDR3 is 13 amino acids long. CDR3 in DNA: TGTGCCAGCAGCTCCCGGGGACCCTACGAGCAGTACTTC. This gives the protein CASSSRGPYEQYF.

The sample holds many counts of this clonotype. The chain recombines TRBV3-1 with TRBJ2-5; D is undetermined. The germline gives CDR1 LGHDT, CDR2 YNNKEL (reference sequence). Trimming removed 0 bases from V and 2 bases from J, with 19 bases in between. The CDR3 totals 18 residues. CDR3 protein: CASSQDLLVSSVQETQYF. The CDR3 DNA is TGTGCCAGCAGCCAAGATCTATTGGTGTCATCAGTACAAGAGACCCAGTACTTC.

This clonotype has just a few counts. This sequence joins TRBV2 and TRBJ2-4; TRBD2 matches at 12 bases. Unmatched junction bases numbered 11, after V lost 2 bases and J lost 6 bases. Per germline, CDR1 SNHLY and CDR2 FYNNEI. This CDR3 comprises 18 residues. The CDR3 sequence is CASSEFETSGRPSNIQYF. DNA of the CDR3: TGTGCCAGCAGTGAATTCGAGACTAGCGGGAGACCCTCAAACATTCAGTACTTC.

This clonotype was counted at least ten times. The CDR3 sequence: CASSQVADYSYEQYF. The CDR3 DNA is TGCGCCAGCAGCCAAGTTGCGGACTACTCCTACGAGCAGTACTTC. The chain employs TRBV4-3 and TRBJ2-7; a weak D match, TRBD2 (6 bases). CDR3 size: 15 residues. CDR1 is LGHNA and CDR2 is YSLEER in the germline V gene. The V end lost 1 base, the J end lost 0 bases, and 10 bases lay between the germline ends.

This clonotype was seen at least ten times. The chain links TRBV12-3 or TRBV12-4 to TRBJ1-4; D is unclear. This CDR3 region has 15 residues. Trimming cost V 2 bases and J 4 bases, with 11 bases left between them. CDR3 sequence reads: CASSLSRAVNEKLFF. DNA for the CDR3: TGTGCCAGCAGTTTAAGCCGGGCAGTTAATGAAAAACTGTTTTTT.

This clonotype was observed many times. The chain links TRBV4-1 to TRBJ2-7; 7 bases agree with TRBD1. CDR3 size: 14 residues. J gave up 3 bases and V 0 bases, and 2 bases lay outside the gene matches. Germline lookup yields CDR1 MGHRA and CDR2 YSYEKL. The CDR3 DNA reads as TGCGCCAGCAGCCAAGAAGGGGGCGTCTACGAGCAGTACTTC. Translation gives CASSQEGGVYEQYF.

In its sample, this clonotype was seen many times. The junction departs from the called germline gene at one end, perhaps through a read error. The CDR3 DNA is TGTGCCAGCAGTACAGATGCCCGGTACAGGGCCAACTTC. The encoded protein is CASSTDARYRANF. The chain uses TRBV6-2 or TRBV6-3 and TRBJ2-5; possibly TRBD1 for D (6 bases). Germline V gene data show CDR1 as MNHEY and CDR2 as SVGEGT. The CDR3 loop spans 13 amino acids.

This clonotype was recorded many times. V and J are TRBV10-3 and TRBJ2-2; perhaps TRBD2 as D (6 bases). Per the germline V gene, CDR1 is ENHRY and CDR2 is SYGVKD. The CDR3 covers 13 residues. V was trimmed by 11 bases and J by 2 bases, leaving 12 bases between them. The CDR3 DNA follows: TGTGCCGGAAAGGGGACTAACACCGGGGAGCTGTTTTTT. Residues: CAGKGTNTGELFF.

This chain joins TRBV19 and TRBJ2-3, with D perhaps matching TRBD2 (10 bases). Looked up from germline, CDR1 is LNHDA and CDR2 is SQIVND (reference sequence). The ends were cut back, 4 bases at V and 3 bases at J, with 17 bases in the middle. The CDR3 has 16 amino acids. The DNA for the CDR3 is TGTGCCAGTAGTAGAGCGGGAGGGACAGGGACAGATACGCAGTATTTT. This sequence encodes CASSRAGGTGTDTQYF.

This clonotype showed up many times. V usage is TRBV5-1 and J usage is TRBJ2-1; D assignment may be TRBD1 or TRBD2 (5 bases each). Trimming left V 4 bases short and J 6 bases short, with 17 bases between. CDR3 length equals 15 residues. Germline loops: CDR1 SGHRS, CDR2 YFSETQ. CDR3 residues: CASSDGTGPTNEQFF. The CDR3 coding sequence is TGCGCCAGCAGCGACGGGACGGGACCTACCAATGAGCAGTTCTTC. Full variable domain (remainder filled in from reference TRBV5-1 and TRBJ2-1): KAGVTQTPRYLIKTRGQQVTLSCSPISGHRSVSWYQQTPGQGLQFLFEYFSETQRNKGNFPGRFSGRQFSNSRSEMNVSTLELGDSALYLCASSDGTGPTNEQFFGPGTRLTVL.

V gene TRBV12-3 or TRBV12-4 combines with J gene TRBJ2-5; D unresolved. This CDR3 contains 13 residues. Trimming removed 6 bases at V and 1 base at J, with 9 bases between. The CDR3 reads CASRLVAQETQYF. The CDR3 DNA reads as TGTGCCAGCAGGCTGGTAGCCCAAGAGACCCAGTACTTC.

A remark on this clonotype: One base separates it from a far larger clone, so it is likely a read error. This chain joins TRBV5-5 and TRBJ1-2, with TRBD1 matching 8 bases. The CDR3 has 13 residues. Germline V gives CDR1 SGHKS, CDR2 YYEKEE (reference sequence). V gave up 4 bases and J gave up 5 bases; unmatched junction bases: 4. The CDR3 loop is CASSQDRAYGYTF. CDR3 coding DNA: TGTGCCAGCAGCCAGGACAGGGCATATGGCTACACCTTC.

This clonotype has at least ten counts. This chain uses TRBV9 with TRBJ1-1; no clear D gene. This CDR3 comprises 13 residues. CDR1 and CDR2 (germline): SGDLS, YYNGEE. Trimming stripped 3 bases from V and 5 bases from J, with 11 bases between. This CDR3 reads CASSAEGGTEAFF. Here the CDR3 DNA reads TGTGCCAGCAGCGCCGAGGGTGGGACTGAAGCTTTCTTT.